What follows is one TCR beta chain and its context. In the authors' methods: By means of reference gene primer amplification, nucleated cell counts were estimated. Clones were sequenced by immunoSEQ multiplex PCR, and TCRdb holds only the in-frame ones, with some missing. The V and J calls and the clone size are those of that table, but D and trimming were determined from the DNA. The sample has around 74,000 clones; 87% are singletons. The data were taken from a study of blood T cell repertoires in COVID-19. Study details: Sites across the United States, Italy and Spain contributed samples from acute and convalescent COVID-19. In each case, the material was cDNA or gDNA derived from T cells, B-cell-depleted T cells, or PBMCs.

This CDR3 comprises 13 residues. CDR1 SNHLY and CDR2 FYNNEI come from the germline V gene. V was cut by 5 bases and J by 2 bases, with 9 bases left in between. V and J are TRBV2 and TRBJ1-1, with a tentative D call TRBD1 (6 bases). Specimen: peripheral blood. This TCR was recovered from a man aged 25 to 40 with acute or convalescent COVID-19. CDR3 nucleotide sequence: TGTGCCAGCAGTCTACAGGGAAACACTGAAGCTTTCTTT. Translation: CASSLQGNTEAFF.